These 15 T cell receptor beta chains came from one sample sequenced in a study of CD8+ T cells in alopecia areata. Investigators isolated RNA and reverse transcribed it into cDNA to act as the sequencing template. Clones were read by immunoSEQ multiplex PCR, and TCRdb kept only the in-frame ones, dropping some. The sample shows tens of thousands of clones, approximately 50% of them seen only once. The sequencing input was NKG2D-high CD8+ T cells sorted from blood. The receptors were sampled from a human donor with alopecia areata.

This clone was seen a handful of times. This chain uses TRBV28 with TRBJ1-5; D is perhaps TRBD1 (5 bases). V gave up 4 bases and J gave up 4 bases, with 14 bases separating them. Germline V lookup: CDR1 MDHEN, CDR2 SYDVKM. The length of the CDR3 is 15 residues. The CDR3 region has the DNA TGTGCCAGCAGTTCCGCCGGGACGGAGAATCAGCCCCAGCATTTT. Translating it yields CASSSAGTENQPQHF.

CDR3 in amino acids: CASSSALAESSYNEQFF. The CDR3 DNA follows: TGTGCCAGCAGCTCGGCTCTGGCGGAAAGCTCCTACAATGAGCAGTTCTTC. The chain recombines TRBV7-3 with TRBJ2-1, with D unresolved. CDR1 is SGHTA and CDR2 is FQGTGA in the germline V gene. This CDR3 has 17 amino acids. V was cut by 4 bases and J by 0 bases, with 16 bases left in between. The entire variable domain, with the rest obtained from reference TRBV7-3 and TRBJ2-1, is as follows: GAGVSQTPSNKVTEKGKYVELRCDPISGHTALYWYRQSLGQGPEFLIYFQGTGAADDSGLPNDRFFAVRPEGSVSTLKIQRTERGDSAVYLCASSSALAESSYNEQFFGPGTRLTVL.

In its sample, this clone was seen a few times. The chain carries TRBV29-1 and TRBJ2-3; no reliable D call. The ends were cut back, 6 bases at V and 7 bases at J, with 17 bases in the middle. This CDR3 has 13 amino acids. Looked up from germline, CDR1 is SQVTM and CDR2 is ANQGSEA. CDR3 sequence (DNA): TGCAGCGTCCTGCCCCCCGATCCATATACGCAGTATTTT. Translated, it gives CSVLPPDPYTQYF.

V usage is TRBV6-5 and J usage is TRBJ2-2, with D hard to call. V was pared by 0 bases and J by 5 bases, with 10 bases between. The CDR3 contains 15 residues. Germline V gives CDR1 MNHEY, CDR2 SVGAGI. The CDR3 DNA follows: TGTGCCAGCAGTTACTCGAGTTGGGGTACCGGGGAGCTGTTTTTT. Translation gives CASSYSSWGTGELFF.

This clone has more than one count but fewer than ten. V gene TRBV29-1 combines with J gene TRBJ2-5, with 11 positions matching TRBD2. Trimming removed 2 bases from V and 5 bases from J; junction bases left unmatched: 13. Germline CDR1 SQVTM, CDR2 ANQGSEA. CDR3 length: 17 residues. CDR3: CSVEKVVAGGPPETQYF. CDR3 bases: TGCAGCGTTGAAAAGGTTGTAGCGGGAGGGCCGCCGGAGACCCAGTACTTC.

V and J are TRBV7-9 and TRBJ2-5; 12 nucleotides line up with TRBD1. The J call is uncertain, as TRBJ2-7 better fits the DNA end. This CDR3 has 15 residues. Germline assignment: CDR1 SEHNR and CDR2 FQNEAQ (reference sequence). The CDR3 DNA is TGTGCCAGCAGCGGCGGGACAGGGGGCTTCTACGAGCAGTACTTC. This translates into CASSGGTGGFYEQYF.

In this sample, this clone turned up once. The chain is built from TRBV29-1 and TRBJ1-4; perhaps TRBD1 as D (6 bases). CDR1 is SQVTM, CDR2 ANQGSEA, per germline. The CDR3 is made up of 15 amino acids. V shed 5 bases and J shed 6 bases, with 19 bases lying between them. The CDR3 region is CSVLGGDMSDEKLFF. Written as DNA, the CDR3 is TGCAGCGTTTTGGGGGGGGACATGTCGGATGAAAAACTGTTTTTT.

About this clone itself: The same CDR3 arises from other DNA sequences in this sample as well. The chain links TRBV29-1 to TRBJ1-1, with a weak D call TRBD1 (6 bases). This CDR3 comprises 12 residues. The germline CDR1 and CDR2 sequences are SQVTM and ANQGSEA. V lost 2 bases to trimming and J lost 4 bases, with 8 bases between them. The CDR3 here is CSVETGSTEAFF. CDR3 bases: TGCAGCGTTGAAACAGGGAGCACTGAAGCTTTCTTT.

This clone has a handful of counts. The chain is built from TRBV29-1 and TRBJ2-1; D possibly corresponds to TRBD1 (6 bases). The CDR3 extends over 15 amino acids. The germline V gene has CDR1 SQVTM and CDR2 ANQGSEA. V was clipped by 3 bases and J by 7 bases, with 19 bases between them. In DNA, the CDR3 is TGCAGCGTTGAGGGCCAAAAGGACAGAGGGAATGAGCAGTTCTTC. Protein sequence: CSVEGQKDRGNEQFF.

This clone was seen once. The genes are TRBV5-6 and TRBJ1-2; D not resolved. The CDR3 sequence is 14 residues long. V shed 2 bases and J shed 1 base, with 9 bases lying between them. CDR1 and CDR2 from the germline V gene are SGHDT and YYEEEE. The CDR3 DNA is TGTGCCAGCAGCTTAGGAGGGTTTAACTATGGCTACACCTTC. It specifies CASSLGGFNYGYTF.

In regard to this clone: A read error may produce the germline difference seen at one junction end. The chain uses TRBV9 and TRBJ2-5; D call uncertain. This CDR3 comprises 14 residues. Germline CDR1 reads SGDLS; CDR2 reads YYNGEE. As DNA, the CDR3 is TGTGCCAGCAGCGCCGATTTAACGGCATCCGTAGAGCACTTC. Translation: CASSADLTASVEHF. The full variable domain, rest sourced from reference TRBV9 and TRBJ2-5, is DSGVTQTPKHLITATGQRVTLRCSPRSGDLSVYWYQQSLDQGLQFLIQYYNGEERAKGNILERFSAQQFPDLHSELNLSSLELGDSALYFCASSADLTASVEHFGPGTRLLVL.

The table lists this clone with a few counts. The rearrangement uses TRBV2 and TRBJ2-1; D is possibly TRBD2 (5 bases). Trimming pared 7 bases from V and 5 bases from J, leaving 9 bases between. The length of the CDR3 is 12 residues. Germline CDR1 and CDR2: SNHLY and FYNNEI. As DNA, the CDR3 is TGTGCCAGCAAGGAGGTCCACAATGAGCAGTTCTTC. Translation: CASKEVHNEQFF.

The rearrangement joins TRBV13 to TRBJ2-1; 11 nucleotides line up with TRBD2. Germline V gene lookup returns CDR1 PRHDT and CDR2 FYEKMQ (reference sequence). CDR3 length equals 15 residues. After removal of 5 bases from V and 5 bases from J, the junction contained 5 bases not matched to a gene. DNA for the CDR3: TGTGCCAGCAGCCCTAGCGGGAGGCTGGACAATGAGCAGTTCTTC. Translated: CASSPSGRLDNEQFF.

This rearrangement joins TRBV11-2 to TRBJ1-2; D is uncertain. Trimming cost V 6 bases and J 6 bases, with 14 bases left between them. Germline values: CDR1 SGHAT, CDR2 FQNNGV. The CDR3 runs 13 residues. The CDR3: CASRHRTDHGYTF. The CDR3 nucleotides are TGTGCCAGCAGGCACCGGACGGATCATGGCTACACCTTC. Drawing the rest from reference TRBV11-2 and TRBJ1-2, the complete variable domain is EAGVAQSPRYKIIEKRQSVAFWCNPISGHATLYWYQQILGQGPKLLIQFQNNGVVDDSQLPKDRFSAERLKGVDSTLKIQPAKLEDSAVYLCASRHRTDHGYTFGSGTRLTVV.

This chain links TRBV27 with TRBJ2-3; 9 bases agree with TRBD2. This CDR3 spans 14 amino acids. Germline V CDR1 and CDR2: MNHEY, SMNVEV (reference sequence). The V gene end was trimmed by 6 bases and the J gene end by 3 bases; junction bases not matched to a gene: 4. The CDR3, as DNA: TGTGCCAGCAGATTAGCGGGAGCAACAGATACGCAGTATTTT. Amino acids: CASRLAGATDTQYF.